These T cell receptor beta chains were read from a single sample in a study of blood T cells in healthy people across ages. TCRdb re-called the 5' RACE reads through MiXCR, storing one row per CDR3 protein. Of under 800,000 distinct CDR3 sequences listed, roughly 43% were seen once; the top ten hold 20%. The specimen was blood. The receptors derive from a woman aged 55 to 70 in good health. CDR3s include the opening cysteine and the closing phenylalanine or tryptophan. The D gene is left open where the match is weak. The listing skips clone size in some rows; elsewhere it reads once, few, many or a size class.

cdr3_nt cdr3_aa j_call clone_size d_call v_call
TGTGCCAGCAGTTTTTATTTTGCAGGTCATAATTCACCCCTCCACTTT CASSFYFAGHNSPLHF TRBJ1-6 . . TRBV27
TGTGCCAGCAGCACCTATCAACAGCTAGATACGCAGTATTTT CASSTYQQLDTQYF TRBJ2-3 . . TRBV11-3
TGTGCCAGCAAACCGAGGGTCTTAGAGACCCAGTACTTC CASKPRVLETQYF TRBJ2-5 few . TRBV2
TGCAGTGCTAGAGAGGACAGGGGGCAATGGGAGACCCAGTACTTC CSAREDRGQWETQYF TRBJ2-5 . TRBD1 TRBV20-1
TGTGCCATCAGTAGCGACCGGGAGAACACTGAAGCTTTCTTT CAISSDRENTEAFF TRBJ1-1 few . TRBV10-3
TGTGCCAGCAGCTTAACAGGGACAGGGGCAGAGACCCAGTACTTC CASSLTGTGAETQYF TRBJ2-5 . TRBD1 TRBV7-3
TGCGCCAGCAGCTTGCCGGGTGGAGGGACTGAAGCTTTCTTT CASSLPGGGTEAFF TRBJ1-1 few . TRBV5-1
TGTGCCAGCAGCCTAGCCGGGCGACGATACAATGAGCAGTACTTC CASSLAGRRYNEQYF TRBJ2-7 few . TRBV3-1
TGCGCCAGCAGTGGGGGCCTCGCGGGAGTGGCAGATACGCAGTATTTT CASSGGLAGVADTQYF TRBJ2-3 . TRBD2 TRBV10-2
TGTGCCAGCAGCGAGGACAGGTCCCTCTACGAGCAGTACTTC CASSEDRSLYEQYF TRBJ2-7 . TRBD1 TRBV6-1
TGTGCCAGCAGTTTTAATCCGGGGGCATCTGGGGCCAACGTCCTGACTTTC CASSFNPGASGANVLTF TRBJ2-6 . . TRBV27
TGTGCCATCAGTGAGGGGACCACCAATGAGCAGTTCTTC CAISEGTTNEQFF TRBJ2-1 . . TRBV10-3
TGCGCCAGCAGCAACGGACTAGCGGGAACCGGGGGGGCCTACAATGAGCAGTTCTTC CASSNGLAGTGGAYNEQFF TRBJ2-1 . TRBD2 TRBV5-1
TGTGCCAGCAGCTTGAATCCGGGGCAGGGGGTACAGCCCCAGCATTTT CASSLNPGQGVQPQHF TRBJ1-5 . TRBD1 TRBV7-2
TGTGCCAGCAGCTTAGTAGGGACTAGCGCCCACAATGAGCAGTTCTTC CASSLVGTSAHNEQFF TRBJ2-1 . TRBD2 TRBV7-8
TGTGCCAGCAGTCCCCAGGTAGCAAGGAACACTGAAGCTTTCTTT CASSPQVARNTEAFF TRBJ1-1 . . TRBV27
TGTGCCAGCAGCTTAGACGGAGGGACCGAGCAGTACTTC CASSLDGGTEQYF TRBJ2-7 once . TRBV7-9
TGTGCTAGTAGCACGTTTAGCACAGATACGCAGTATTTT CASSTFSTDTQYF TRBJ2-3 few . TRBV19
TGTGCCAGCTCACCAAGCGGACAGGGGGGTTACGAGCAGTACTTC CASSPSGQGGYEQYF TRBJ2-7 . TRBD1 TRBV18
TGTGCCAGCAGCTGGGACAGGACGAACACTGAAGCTTTCTTT CASSWDRTNTEAFF TRBJ1-1 few TRBD1 TRBV7-2
TGTGCCAGCAGCAAAGTCGGGGGAGTAAAGACCCAGTACTTC CASSKVGGVKTQYF TRBJ2-5 . . TRBV21-1
TGTGCCAGCAGCACGACTAGCGGGAGAGGGCATCAAGAGACCCAGTACTTC CASSTTSGRGHQETQYF TRBJ2-5 many TRBD2 TRBV9
TGTGCCAGCAGTTTAGGACTAGCGGAAGAGTGGTACGAGCAGTACTTC CASSLGLAEEWYEQYF TRBJ2-7 . TRBD2 TRBV6-6
TGTGCCAGCAACCTAGCGGGTGGGTATGAGCAGTTCTTC CASNLAGGYEQFF TRBJ2-1 few TRBD2 TRBV6-2/TRBV6-3
TGTGCCAGCAGCTTGTTCGGGGATGAGCAGTTCTTC CASSLFGDEQFF TRBJ2-1 . . TRBV5-6
TGTGCCATCAAAGTAGATAGCGGGGGGAACACAGATACGCAGTATTTT CAIKVDSGGNTDTQYF TRBJ2-3 . TRBD2 TRBV10-3
TGTGCCAGCAGCCCTCCCATAGAGCAGTTCTTC CASSPPIEQFF TRBJ2-1 . . TRBV7-9
TGCGCCAGCAGCCAAGAAGCCACATCCTCCTACGAGCAGTACTTC CASSQEATSSYEQYF TRBJ2-7 few . TRBV4-1
TGTGCCAGCAGCTTAGAACAACAACAGCCCCAGCATTTT CASSLEQQQPQHF TRBJ1-5 . . TRBV7-2
TGTGCCAGCAGAGACACTGGCGGGGGAACAGATACGCAGTATTTT CASRDTGGGTDTQYF TRBJ2-3 few TRBD2 TRBV3-1
TGTGCCAGCAAAAGCGGGGGGGGCCAAGAGACCCAGTACTTC CASKSGGGQETQYF TRBJ2-5 . TRBD2 TRBV6-2/TRBV6-3
TGCAGTGCTACAGGGACGGCGGGATTCGAACTGTTTTTT CSATGTAGFELFF TRBJ1-4 . . TRBV20-1
TGCAGTGCTTGGGGCGGGGGGGGCACAGATACGCAGTATTTT CSAWGGGGTDTQYF TRBJ2-3 few TRBD2 TRBV20-1
TGTGCCACCAGCAGACCCGACGGCGGGGACCTCTACAATGAGCAGTTCTTC CATSRPDGGDLYNEQFF TRBJ2-1 . . TRBV15
TGCGCCAGCAGTCCACTAGCGGGAGCCGCGGCGGGCACAGATACGCAGTATTTT CASSPLAGAAAGTDTQYF TRBJ2-3 . TRBD2 TRBV5-1
TGTGCCAGCAGCCACCCGGACGTGAGCTCCTACGAGCAGTACTTC CASSHPDVSSYEQYF TRBJ2-7 . . TRBV14
TGTGCCATCAGTGTCCGAGATACGCAGTATTTT CAISVRDTQYF TRBJ2-3 many . TRBV10-3
TGCGCCAGCAGCGAAACAGGGGCACTGGATAATTCACCCCTCCACTTT CASSETGALDNSPLHF TRBJ1-6 few TRBD1 TRBV10-2
TGCAGCGTAGAGGACAGGAGGGACTATGAGCAGTTCTTC CSVEDRRDYEQFF TRBJ2-1 . . TRBV29-1
TGCGCCAGCAGCCAAGGGGGATTGGGGTTCGATGAGCAGTTCTTC CASSQGGLGFDEQFF TRBJ2-1 . . TRBV4-1
TGTGCCAGCAGCACTCAGGGGAGGGAGCCCCAGCATTTT CASSTQGREPQHF TRBJ1-5 . . TRBV7-2